What follows are 20 T cell receptor beta chains derived from one specimen sequenced in a study of neurological immune-mediated disorders. TCRdb reprocessed the 5' RACE reads via MiXCR and lists one record per CDR3 protein. This sample has about 38,000 distinct CDR3 sequences, with 4.8% found just once. The specimen sequenced was CD4+ T cells from blood. Receptors originate from a man aged 18 to 30 in good health.

This clonotype came up many times. The CDR3 sequence: CASSPGQGRRGNTEAFF. The CDR3 DNA follows: TGTGCCAGCAGTCCCGGACAGGGAAGGCGTGGGAACACTGAAGCTTTCTTT. The V gene is TRBV6-6, the J gene TRBJ1-1, with 8 bases identical to TRBD1. V gave up 5 bases and J gave up 1 base; unmatched junction bases: 12. This CDR3 is built from 17 residues. Germline CDR1 reads MNHNY; CDR2 reads SVGAGI (reference sequence).

There are many counts of this clonotype. The chain combines TRBV3-1 with TRBJ1-3; D gene ambiguous. CDR1 and CDR2 from the germline V gene are LGHDT and YNNKEL (reference sequence). The V end was cut by 2 bases, the J end by 0 bases, with 8 bases between. The CDR3 is 15 residues long. CDR3 region: CASSQRVSSGNTIYF. In nucleotides, the CDR3 is TGTGCCAGCAGCCAACGGGTGAGCTCTGGAAACACCATATATTTT. The complete variable domain, with remaining parts taken from reference TRBV3-1 and TRBJ1-3, reads DTAVSQTPKYLVTQMGNDKSIKCEQNLGHDTMYWYKQDSKKFLKIMFSYNNKELIINETVPNRFSPKSPDKAHLNLHINSLELGDSAVYFCASSQRVSSGNTIYFGEGSWLTVV.

This clonotype was detected ten times or more. CDR3 nucleotide sequence: TGTGCCAGCAGCCAACCGGGCAACAATCAGCCCCAGCATTTT. This gives the protein CASSQPGNNQPQHF. The V and J genes are TRBV4-2 and TRBJ1-5; D gene ambiguous. Trimming stripped 2 bases from V and 3 bases from J, with 8 bases between. The germline gives CDR1 LGHNA, CDR2 YNFKEQ. This CDR3 region has 14 residues.

There are many counts of this clonotype. This chain uses TRBV20-1 with TRBJ2-5, with TRBD1 identical over 7 bases. The trim removed 3 bases at V and 7 bases at J, leaving 8 bases unmatched. The CDR3 extends over 13 amino acids. Per the germline V gene, CDR1 is DFQATT and CDR2 is SNEGSKA (reference sequence). The CDR3 here is CSASGTAGRTQYF. As DNA, the CDR3 is TGCAGTGCTAGTGGGACAGCCGGTAGGACCCAGTACTTC.

This clonotype has a count of ten or more. The chain carries TRBV28 and TRBJ1-3, with 7 bases lining up with TRBD1. Trimming took 5 bases from V and 0 from J; bases not matched to a gene: 7. This CDR3 has 16 amino acids. CDR1 is MDHEN, CDR2 SYDVKM, per germline. This CDR3 reads CASSTIQGTSGNTIYF. The DNA for the CDR3 is TGTGCCAGCAGTACAATACAGGGGACCTCTGGAAACACCATATATTTT.

With respect to this clonotype: Just one base apart from a much larger clone, this may be a read error. The chain is built from TRBV6-1 and TRBJ2-2, with D hard to call. Between the trimmed V and J ends, which lost 6 bases and 0 bases, there was a span of 14 bases. Per the germline V gene, CDR1 is MNHNS and CDR2 is SASEGT. The CDR3 length is 16 residues. CDR3 sequence: CASRVGYGTNTGELFF. The CDR3 DNA reads TGTGCCAGCAGAGTGGGCTACGGAACGAACACCGGGGAGCTGTTTTTT.

This clonotype was detected many times. The rearrangement uses TRBV27 and TRBJ1-6; D is unresolved. The CDR3 loop spans 16 amino acids. V lost 6 bases and J 0 bases, leaving 12 bases between the germline ends. Germline V gene lookup returns CDR1 MNHEY and CDR2 SMNVEV (reference sequence). The CDR3 region has the DNA TGTGCCAGCAGCCATACAACGAGCTCCTATAATTCACCCCTCCACTTT. This codes for CASSHTTSSYNSPLHF.

Turning to this clonotype: The missing conserved phenylalanine or tryptophan at the end of this CDR3 makes a read error likely. Here the CDR3 reads CASTGTGGASHEQYL. The CDR3 coding sequence is TGTGCCAGCACCGGGACAGGGGGCGCATCCCACGAGCAGTACTTA. The chain couples TRBV6-5 to TRBJ2-7; 12 bases map to TRBD1. The J segment lost 5 bases and the V segment lost 7 bases, leaving 9 bases of the junction unmatched. Germline-derived CDR1 and CDR2 are MNHEY and SVGAGI. The length of the CDR3 is 15 residues.

The CDR3 reads CASSSSTGKTYNEQFF. The CDR3 DNA sequence: TGTGCCAGCAGCTCCTCGACAGGGAAAACCTACAATGAGCAGTTCTTC. The V call is TRBV12-3 or TRBV12-4, the J call TRBJ2-1; 7 nucleotides line up with TRBD1. V lost 6 bases to trimming and J lost 2 bases; unmatched junction nucleotides: 10. The CDR3 runs to 16 residues.

This clonotype has a count of ten or more. The chain recombines TRBV20-1 with TRBJ2-5, with D perhaps matching TRBD1 or TRBD2 (6 bases each). In germline, CDR1 is DFQATT, CDR2 SNEGSKA (reference sequence). CDR3 length: 15 residues. Trimming took off 0 bases at V and 4 bases at J, with 15 bases between the two ends. DNA for the CDR3: TGCAGTGCTAGAGATATGACCCGGGGGCTAGAGACCCAGTACTTC. It translates to CSARDMTRGLETQYF.

This clonotype was found many times. This sequence joins TRBV24-1 and TRBJ2-2, with 8 bases fitting TRBD1. The CDR3 length is 18 residues. The germline V gene has CDR1 KGHDR and CDR2 SFDVKD. The V and J ends lost 2 bases and 4 bases, in that order; junction bases with no gene match: 11. The CDR3 DNA reads TGTGCCACCAGTGATTCCACGACAGGGGCCCTTGGCACCGGGGAGCTGTTTTTT. Translation gives CATSDSTTGALGTGELFF.

In its sample, this clonotype was seen many times. This chain joins TRBV15 and TRBJ1-2; 7 bases line up with TRBD1. After removal of 4 bases from V and 3 bases from J, the junction contained 5 bases not matched to a gene. CDR1 and CDR2 (germline): LNHNV, YYDKDF (reference sequence). CDR3 length equals 14 residues. This CDR3 is CATSKWDSDYGYTF. The CDR3 region has the DNA TGTGCCACCAGCAAGTGGGACAGCGACTATGGCTACACCTTC.

This clonotype has a count of ten or more. The chain carries TRBV18 and TRBJ2-3; D is ambiguous. The CDR3 is 16 residues long. Germline lookup yields CDR1 KGHSH and CDR2 LQKENI. Trimming shortened V by 2 bases and J by 2 bases, and 14 bases separated the two germline ends. The CDR3: CASSPAALEPTDTQYF. CDR3 nucleotide sequence: TGTGCCAGCTCACCAGCGGCTCTAGAACCCACAGATACGCAGTATTTT. The variable domain in full, with the rest retrieved from reference TRBV18 and TRBJ2-3, is NAGVMQNPRHLVRRRGQEARLRCSPMKGHSHVYWYRQLPEEGLKFMVYLQKENIIDESGMPKERFSAEFPKEGPSILRIQQVVRGDSAAYFCASSPAALEPTDTQYFGPGTRLTVL.

In its sample, this clonotype was seen many times. The chain couples TRBV20-1 to TRBJ2-3, with 9 bases aligning to TRBD2. In germline, CDR1 is DFQATT, CDR2 SNEGSKA (reference sequence). The length of the CDR3 is 16 residues. The J segment lost 3 bases and the V segment lost 4 bases, leaving 11 bases of the junction unmatched. The CDR3 loop is CSANRWVAGETDTQYF. DNA of the CDR3: TGCAGTGCTAACCGATGGGTAGCGGGGGAGACAGATACGCAGTATTTT.

This clonotype was recorded at least ten times. The gene calls are TRBV5-1 and TRBJ1-1; 7 bases are shared with TRBD1. Germline trimming cut 3 bases from V and 8 bases from J; bases unmatched to any gene: 13. CDR1 and CDR2 (germline): SGHRS, YFSETQ. The CDR3 is made up of 15 amino acids. This chain's CDR3 is CASSSTGTDAKEAFF. CDR3 DNA: TGCGCCAGCAGCTCAACCGGGACAGACGCTAAGGAAGCTTTCTTT.

This clonotype was seen ten or more times. This rearrangement joins TRBV29-1 to TRBJ1-1; D not certain. Germline assignment: CDR1 SQVTM and CDR2 ANQGSEA. V was clipped by 3 bases and J by 0 bases, with 11 bases between them. The CDR3 sequence is 14 residues long. The CDR3 reads CSVDARFMNTEAFF. Written as DNA, the CDR3 is TGCAGCGTTGATGCCAGGTTCATGAACACTGAAGCTTTCTTT.

There are many counts of this clonotype. The V call is TRBV5-1, the J call TRBJ2-3, with a possible D match to TRBD1 (5 bases). This CDR3 has 16 amino acids. V lost 4 bases and J lost 2, with 17 bases in between. Germline CDR1 and CDR2: SGHRS and YFSETQ. This CDR3 is CASSQPLGASTDTQYF. The CDR3 DNA sequence: TGCGCCAGCAGCCAGCCCCTTGGGGCATCCACAGATACGCAGTATTTT.

There are a few counts of this clonotype. The chain recombines TRBV20-1 with TRBJ2-7; perhaps TRBD2 as D (5 bases). The V end lost 3 bases, the J end lost 1 base, and 19 bases lay between the germline ends. Germline-derived CDR1 and CDR2 are DFQATT and SNEGSKA (reference sequence). The CDR3 is 16 residues long. CDR3 in amino acids: CSARELRAVVSYEQYF. DNA of the CDR3: TGCAGTGCTAGGGAACTGAGGGCAGTCGTATCCTACGAGCAGTACTTC.

Many counts were recorded for this clonotype. DNA of the CDR3: TGCGCCAGCAGCTACGAAAGCCGGGGATCCTCTGGGGCCAACGTCCTGACTTTC. This codes for CASSYESRGSSGANVLTF. The genes are TRBV5-1 and TRBJ2-6, with D perhaps TRBD2 (5 bases). CDR3 length: 18 amino acids. Trimming removed 3 bases at V and 0 bases at J, with 16 bases between. Germline CDR1 SGHRS, CDR2 YFSETQ.

This clonotype was seen at least ten times. The rearrangement links TRBV9 to TRBJ2-3; D not resolved. CDR1 and CDR2 from the germline V gene are SGDLS and YYNGEE. Trimming pared 4 bases from V and 4 bases from J, leaving 13 bases between. This CDR3 has 14 residues. The CDR3, as DNA: TGTGCCAGCAGCCTAAGATGGGCGGCAGATACGCAGTATTTT. This sequence encodes CASSLRWAADTQYF.